These T cell receptor beta chains were read from a single sample in a study of molecular identifiers for immune sequencing clone quantification. From the PCR reads, TCRdb called clonotypes with MiXCR, one entry per CDR3 protein. The data show roughly 100,000 distinct CDR3 sequences, around 37% seen once. Source material: naive CD8+ T cells from blood, with Jurkat cell RNA spiked in. Receptors originate from a human donor in good health. Some libraries in this study had Jurkat cell RNA spiked in. Both conserved end residues are part of each CDR3. The order of the fields is CDR3 protein, CDR3 DNA, V gene, CDR3 length, clone size, J gene, D gene. D genes are given only for firm matches. Rows give clone size only sometimes, using once, few, many, or a class for an expanded clone.

CASSLTSGPYEQYF | TGCGCCAGCAGCCTGACTAGCGGACCCTACGAGCAGTACTTC | TRBV4-3 | 14 | many | TRBJ2-7 | TRBD2
CASSVFRARGNQPQHF | TGTGCCAGCAGTGTCTTCCGGGCCCGAGGCAATCAGCCCCAGCATTTT | TRBV2 | 16 | many | TRBJ1-5 | .
CSVRRTSGKGGELFF | TGCAGCGTCCGAAGGACTAGCGGGAAAGGTGGGGAGCTGTTTTTT | TRBV29-1 | 15 | many | TRBJ2-2 | TRBD2
CASSGGQPSTDTQYF | TGTGCCAGCAGTGGGGGACAGCCAAGCACAGATACGCAGTATTTT | TRBV12-3/TRBV12-4 | 15 | . | TRBJ2-3 | TRBD1
CASSWGQGLGYEQYF | TGTGCCAGCAGTTGGGGACAGGGGTTGGGCTACGAGCAGTACTTC | TRBV2 | 15 | many | TRBJ2-7 | TRBD1
CASRGGLAGTTYF | TGTGCCAGCAGAGGGGGACTAGCGGGCACCACGTACTTC | TRBV5-5 | 13 | few | TRBJ2-5 | TRBD2
CASSVDAGLYEQYF | TGTGCCAGCAGCGTAGATGCGGGACTCTACGAGCAGTACTTC | TRBV9 | 14 | . | TRBJ2-7 | .
CASGSLAGYTDTQYF | TGTGCCAGTGGTTCCCTAGCGGGGTACACAGATACGCAGTATTTT | TRBV19 | 15 | once | TRBJ2-3 | TRBD2
CASSSYPRWNEQFF | TGTGCCAGCAGTTCGTATCCCCGTTGGAATGAGCAGTTCTTC | TRBV27 | 14 | few | TRBJ2-1 | .
CASSDRMNQPQHF | TGTGCCAGCTCGGACAGGATGAATCAGCCCCAGCATTTT | TRBV6-2/TRBV6-3 | 13 | . | TRBJ1-5 | TRBD1
CASSLFSGGGYEQYF | TGTGCCAGCAGTTTATTTTCGGGTGGAGGGTACGAGCAGTACTTC | TRBV27 | 15 | . | TRBJ2-7 | .
CASSLAFGDQPQHF | TGTGCCAGCAGTTTAGCGTTTGGGGATCAGCCCCAGCATTTT | TRBV12-3/TRBV12-4 | 14 | many | TRBJ1-5 | .
CASSIGGGAGELFF | TGTGCCAGTAGTATCGGCGGGGGGGCCGGGGAGCTGTTTTTT | TRBV19 | 14 | few | TRBJ2-2 | TRBD2
CASSLPGIRSEAFF | TGTGCCAGCAGTTTGCCGGGAATCAGGTCTGAAGCTTTCTTT | TRBV12-3/TRBV12-4 | 14 | few | TRBJ1-1 | .
CASRSSDTQYF | TGTGCCAGCCGTTCATCAGATACGCAGTATTTT | TRBV6-5 | 11 | many | TRBJ2-3 | .
CSVASGRSNNEQFF | TGCAGCGTCGCTAGCGGGAGATCCAACAATGAGCAGTTCTTC | TRBV29-1 | 14 | once | TRBJ2-1 | TRBD2
CASSLARDSYYGYTF | TGTGCCAGCAGCTTAGCCCGGGACAGCTACTATGGCTACACCTTC | TRBV7-8 | 15 | few | TRBJ1-2 | TRBD1
CASSLEASGLYKQYF | TGTGCCAGCAGTTTAGAGGCTAGCGGTCTCTACAAGCAGTACTTC | TRBV28 | 15 | . | TRBJ2-7 | TRBD2
CSASPYGTEEKLIF | TGCAGTGCTAGTCCTTACGGGACGGAGGAAAAACTGATTTTT | TRBV20-1 | 14 | . | TRBJ1-4 | .
CASSLFGGHSYEQYF | TGTGCCAGCAGTTTATTTGGCGGGCACTCCTACGAGCAGTACTTC | TRBV27 | 15 | . | TRBJ2-7 | .
CASSRDTFAGELFF | TGTGCCAGTAGTAGGGACACCTTTGCCGGGGAGCTGTTTTTT | TRBV19 | 14 | . | TRBJ2-2 | .
CASNVGPGYTQYF | TGTGCCAGCAACGTGGGGCCAGGGTATACGCAGTATTTT | TRBV27 | 13 | . | TRBJ2-3 | .
CAPLAAGVEQYF | TGTGCCCCCCTCGCCGCAGGGGTCGAGCAGTACTTC | TRBV6-2/TRBV6-3 | 12 | . | TRBJ2-7 | .
CASSQDPVEQYF | TGTGCCAGCAGCCAAGACCCAGTGGAGCAGTACTTC | TRBV3-1 | 12 | many | TRBJ2-7 | .
CASSLNSDSFALANTGELFF | TGTGCCAGCAGCTTAAACTCCGACAGTTTTGCCCTCGCGAACACCGGGGAGCTGTTTTTT | TRBV7-3 | 20 | few | TRBJ2-2 | .
CSVEVGRTDTQYF | TGCAGCGTTGAAGTGGGCAGGACAGATACGCAGTATTTT | TRBV29-1 | 13 | many | TRBJ2-3 | .
CASSRSVGDGEPLNTEAFF | TGTGCCAGCAGCCGTAGTGTAGGGGATGGGGAACCATTGAACACTGAAGCTTTCTTT | TRBV13 | 19 | . | TRBJ1-1 | .
CASSQRGTGGAQVAFF | TGTGCCAGCAGCCAAAGAGGGACAGGGGGCGCCCAGGTAGCTTTCTTT | TRBV3-1 | 16 | . | TRBJ1-1 | TRBD1
CASNPVRDTYEQYF | TGTGCCAGCAATCCGGTTCGGGACACCTACGAGCAGTACTTC | TRBV6-2/TRBV6-3 | 14 | . | TRBJ2-7 | .
CASSLEWAYYSGANVLTF | TGTGCCAGTAGTCTTGAGTGGGCTTACTACTCTGGGGCCAACGTCCTGACTTTC | TRBV19 | 18 | few | TRBJ2-6 | .
CASSFSWTGPHHRSNYGYTF | TGTGCCAGCAGTTTCTCCTGGACAGGGCCCCACCATCGATCTAACTATGGCTACACCTTC | TRBV28 | 20 | . | TRBJ1-2 | TRBD1
CSASGYGRCNEQFF | TGCAGTGCTAGCGGATATGGGCGGTGCAATGAGCAGTTCTTC | TRBV20-1 | 14 | . | TRBJ2-1 | .
CASSYRRESTTDTQYF | TGTGCCAGCAGTTATCGGCGGGAGAGCACCACAGATACGCAGTATTTT | TRBV28 | 16 | many | TRBJ2-3 | TRBD2
CASIRSRDSGANVLTF | TGCGCCAGCATCCGATCAAGGGACTCTGGGGCCAACGTCCTGACTTTC | TRBV10-1 | 16 | few | TRBJ2-6 | .
CASSLGSNEQFF | TGTGCCAGCAGCTTAGGAAGCAATGAGCAGTTCTTC | TRBV6-5 | 12 | many | TRBJ2-1 | .
CASTPEVAKNIQYF | TGTGCCAGCACTCCTGAGGTAGCCAAAAACATTCAGTACTTC | TRBV5-5 | 14 | many | TRBJ2-4 | .
CASSSRPYEQYF | TGTGCCAGCAGCTCCAGACCGTACGAGCAGTACTTC | TRBV7-8 | 12 | . | TRBJ2-7 | .
CASSLFNTGELFF | TGTGCCAGCAGTTTATTCAACACCGGGGAGCTGTTTTTT | TRBV28 | 13 | . | TRBJ2-2 | .
CASSFRDRANTEAFF | TGTGCCAGCAGCTTTCGAGACAGGGCGAACACTGAAGCTTTCTTT | TRBV7-2 | 15 | many | TRBJ1-1 | TRBD1
CASSYSRLAGSETQYF | TGTGCCAGCAGTTACTCGCGGCTAGCGGGGTCAGAGACCCAGTACTTC | TRBV6-2/TRBV6-3 | 16 | few | TRBJ2-5 | TRBD2
CASSSRVGGSYEQFF | TGTGCCAGCAGCTCCAGGGTGGGCGGGAGTTATGAGCAGTTCTTC | TRBV7-6 | 15 | . | TRBJ2-1 | TRBD2
CASSQERGREQYF | TGCGCCAGCAGCCAAGAGAGGGGCCGCGAGCAGTACTTC | TRBV4-1 | 13 | once | TRBJ2-7 | .
CASSLRGVVVYEQYF | TGTGCCAGCAGTTTAAGGGGAGTGGTAGTCTACGAGCAGTACTTC | TRBV28 | 15 | few | TRBJ2-7 | .
CASSPAADTQYF | TGTGCCAGCAGCCCAGCGGCAGATACGCAGTATTTT | TRBV13 | 12 | many | TRBJ2-3 | .
CASSYSVLAGVGANVLTF | TGTGCCAGCAGTTACTCGGTACTAGCGGGAGTTGGGGCCAACGTCCTGACTTTC | TRBV6-6 | 18 | . | TRBJ2-6 | TRBD2
CASSAGRIDTQYF | TGTGCCAGCAGCGCAGGCCGCATCGATACGCAGTATTTT | TRBV6-2/TRBV6-3 | 13 | many | TRBJ2-3 | .
CASSPGRANYEQYF | TGTGCCAGCAGCCCCGGACGGGCCAACTACGAGCAGTACTTC | TRBV7-9 | 14 | . | TRBJ2-7 | .
CASSFSGGSFKTQYF | TGTGCCAGCAGCTTTTCCGGGGGCAGTTTTAAGACCCAGTACTTC | TRBV11-2 | 15 | . | TRBJ2-5 | .
CASASQSSYNEQFF | TGTGCCAGCGCCTCCCAAAGCTCCTACAATGAGCAGTTCTTC | TRBV5-6 | 14 | few | TRBJ2-1 | .
CATIGLVGEQFF | TGTGCCACCATTGGACTAGTCGGTGAGCAGTTCTTC | TRBV15 | 12 | . | TRBJ2-1 | TRBD2
CASSLYGFWSLRNTGELFF | TGTGCCAGCAGTTTATATGGGTTCTGGAGCTTACGGAACACCGGGGAGCTGTTTTTT | TRBV28 | 19 | many | TRBJ2-2 | .
CAISESRGADTQYF | TGTGCCATCAGTGAGTCGCGGGGTGCAGATACGCAGTATTTT | TRBV10-3 | 14 | few | TRBJ2-3 | .
CASSFPPGLAGRDTQYF | TGTGCCAGCAGTTTCCCCCCGGGACTAGCGGGCCGAGATACGCAGTATTTT | TRBV28 | 17 | many | TRBJ2-3 | TRBD2
CASSIDRRLAYKNIQYF | TGTGCCAGTAGTATAGATCGAAGGCTAGCCTACAAAAACATTCAGTACTTC | TRBV19 | 17 | . | TRBJ2-4 | .
CASRLGESLAQYF | TGTGCCAGCCGCTTGGGTGAAAGCCTGGCGCAGTACTTC | TRBV12-3/TRBV12-4 | 13 | many | TRBJ2-7 | .